This T cell receptor beta chain originates from a study of tumor and adjacent non-tumor tissue in lung cancer. In the study overall: Stage I to III disease affected 10 men and roughly 5 women aged roughly 31 to 80. Samples averaged approximately 3.9 million productive TCRbeta reads each.

The library came from three nested PCR rounds adapted from ARM-PCR protocols. In TCRdb, the multiplex PCR reads were re-called with MiXCR into one record per CDR3 protein. The sample shows 70,000 to 80,000 distinct CDR3 sequences, 55% to 75% of them seen only once. From germline, CDR1 is MNHEY and CDR2 SVGAGI. This CDR3 is 15 amino acids long. The trim removed 6 bases at V and 4 bases at J, leaving 6 bases unmatched. RNA was extracted from bulk tissue without any cell sorting. Between August and November 2014, newly diagnosed, chemotherapy-naive lung cancer patients underwent thoracic surgery in China. Study-wide results and caveats: Significantly higher TCR diversity was found in tumor than normal lung.

Many counts were recorded for this clonotype. Antigen unknown. Material: lung tumor tissue. The gene calls are TRBV6-5 and TRBJ2-1; the match to TRBD2 covers 10 bases. The origin of this receptor is a middle-aged woman with non-small cell lung cancer. CDR3 sequence: CASSLAGAPYNEQFF. CDR3 coding DNA: TGTGCCAGCAGCCTAGCGGGGGCGCCTTACAATGAGCAGTTCTTC.